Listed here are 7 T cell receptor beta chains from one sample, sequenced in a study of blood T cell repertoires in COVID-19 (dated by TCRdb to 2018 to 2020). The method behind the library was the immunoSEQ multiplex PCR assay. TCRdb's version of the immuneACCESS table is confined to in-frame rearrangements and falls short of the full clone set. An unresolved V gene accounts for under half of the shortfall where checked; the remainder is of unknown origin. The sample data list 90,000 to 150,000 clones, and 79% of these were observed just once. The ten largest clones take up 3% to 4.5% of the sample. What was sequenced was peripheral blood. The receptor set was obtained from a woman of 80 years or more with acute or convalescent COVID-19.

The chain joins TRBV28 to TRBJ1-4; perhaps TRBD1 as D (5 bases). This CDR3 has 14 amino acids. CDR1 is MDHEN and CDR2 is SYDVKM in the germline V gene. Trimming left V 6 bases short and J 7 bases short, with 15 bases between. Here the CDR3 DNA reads TGTGCCAGCAGGGAGGAGAGGGGAGGTGAAAAACTGTTTTTT. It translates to CASREERGGEKLFF.

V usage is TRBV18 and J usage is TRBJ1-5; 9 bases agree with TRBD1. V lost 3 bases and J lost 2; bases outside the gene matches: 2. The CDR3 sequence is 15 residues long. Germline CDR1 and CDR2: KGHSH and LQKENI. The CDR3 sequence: CASSPRDRGNQPQHF. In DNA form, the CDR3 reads TGTGCCAGCTCACCCCGGGACAGGGGCAATCAGCCCCAGCATTTT.

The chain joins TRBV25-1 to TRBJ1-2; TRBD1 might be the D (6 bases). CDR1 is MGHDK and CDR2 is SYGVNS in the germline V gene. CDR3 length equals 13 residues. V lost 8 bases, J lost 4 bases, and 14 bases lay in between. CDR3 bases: TGTGCCAGCTACAGGGACCACCCCTATGGCTACACCTTC. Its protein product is CASYRDHPYGYTF.

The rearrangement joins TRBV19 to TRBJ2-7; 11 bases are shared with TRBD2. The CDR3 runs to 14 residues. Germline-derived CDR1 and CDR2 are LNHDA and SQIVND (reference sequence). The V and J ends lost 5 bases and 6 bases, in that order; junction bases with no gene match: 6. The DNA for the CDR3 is TGTGCCAGTAGTCGGACTAGCGGGTGGAGCGAGCAGTACTTC. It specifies CASSRTSGWSEQYF.

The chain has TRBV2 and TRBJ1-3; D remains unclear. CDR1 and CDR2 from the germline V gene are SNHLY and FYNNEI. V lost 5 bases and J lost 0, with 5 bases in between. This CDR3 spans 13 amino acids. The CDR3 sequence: CASSPNSGNTIYF. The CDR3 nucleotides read TGTGCCAGCAGTCCAAACTCTGGAAACACCATATATTTT.

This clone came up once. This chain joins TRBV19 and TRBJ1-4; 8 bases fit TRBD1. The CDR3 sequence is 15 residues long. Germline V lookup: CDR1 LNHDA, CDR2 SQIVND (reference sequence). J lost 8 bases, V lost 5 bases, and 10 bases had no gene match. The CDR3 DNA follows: TGTGCCAGTAGTCCCGCGGGACAGGTTGTGGAAAAACTGTTTTTT. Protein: CASSPAGQVVEKLFF.

DNA of the CDR3: TGTGCCAGCAGGCCTCCGGGACTAGATACGCAGTATTTT. Amino acid sequence: CASRPPGLDTQYF. The chain couples TRBV6-2 or TRBV6-3 to TRBJ2-3, with a possible D match to TRBD2 (6 bases). Per germline, CDR1 MNHEY and CDR2 SVGEGT. Trimming left V 6 bases short and J 5 bases short, with 12 bases between. The CDR3 extends over 13 amino acids.